This T cell receptor beta chain was identified during a study of beta chain features in type 1 diabetes. Reverse transcribing all isolated RNA meant expressed TCRB transcripts were sequenced. Profiled with immunoSEQ multiplex PCR; TCRdb holds only in-frame clones, not every one. The profile covers roughly 610,000 clones, with around 15% appearing a single time and 0.093% taken by the ten largest. The CDR3 totals 13 residues. CDR1 is MNHEY and CDR2 is SVGAGI in the germline V gene. Trimming took off 2 bases at V and 3 bases at J, with 6 bases between the two ends. Sequenced: naive CD4+ T cells from blood. This receptor was obtained from a man aged 18 to 29 in good health. The chain uses TRBV6-5 and TRBJ2-3, with D unresolved. The CDR3 sequence: CASSYRRTDTQYF. As DNA, the CDR3 is TGTGCCAGCAGTTACAGGAGAACAGATACGCAGTATTTT.